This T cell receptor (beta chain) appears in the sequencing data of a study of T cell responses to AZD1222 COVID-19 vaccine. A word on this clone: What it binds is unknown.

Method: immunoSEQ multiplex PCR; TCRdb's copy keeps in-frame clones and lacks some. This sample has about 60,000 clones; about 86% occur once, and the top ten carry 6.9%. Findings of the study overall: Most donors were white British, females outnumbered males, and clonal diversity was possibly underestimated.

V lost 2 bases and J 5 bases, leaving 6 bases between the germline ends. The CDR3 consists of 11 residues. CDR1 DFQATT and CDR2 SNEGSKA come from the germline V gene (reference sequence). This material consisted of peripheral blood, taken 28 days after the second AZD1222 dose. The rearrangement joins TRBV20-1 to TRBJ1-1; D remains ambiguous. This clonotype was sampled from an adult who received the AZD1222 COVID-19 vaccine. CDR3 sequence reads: CSARLETEAFF. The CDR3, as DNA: TGCAGTGCTAGACTGGAGACTGAAGCTTTCTTT.